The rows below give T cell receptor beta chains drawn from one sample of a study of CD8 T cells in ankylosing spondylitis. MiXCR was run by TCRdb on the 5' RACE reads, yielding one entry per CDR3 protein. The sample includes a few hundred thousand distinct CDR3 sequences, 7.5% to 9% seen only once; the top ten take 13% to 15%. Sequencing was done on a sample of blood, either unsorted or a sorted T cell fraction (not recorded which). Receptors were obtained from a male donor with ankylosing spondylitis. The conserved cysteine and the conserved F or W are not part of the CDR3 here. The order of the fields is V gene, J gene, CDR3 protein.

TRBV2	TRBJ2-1	ASSGGYNEQF
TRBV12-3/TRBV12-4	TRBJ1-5	ASSAGHDQPQH
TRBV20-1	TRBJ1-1	SARVGGTLNTEAF
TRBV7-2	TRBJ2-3	ASSLVSGFLRDTQY
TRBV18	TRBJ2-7	ASQPEGSYEQY
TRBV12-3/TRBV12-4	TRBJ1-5	ASSLAGGDNQPQH
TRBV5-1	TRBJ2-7	ASSLNSGAYEQY
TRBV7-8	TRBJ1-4	ASSLALGEKLF
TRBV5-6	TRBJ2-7	ASSGDGVEQY
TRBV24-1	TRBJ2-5	ATSDPRKGGAETQY